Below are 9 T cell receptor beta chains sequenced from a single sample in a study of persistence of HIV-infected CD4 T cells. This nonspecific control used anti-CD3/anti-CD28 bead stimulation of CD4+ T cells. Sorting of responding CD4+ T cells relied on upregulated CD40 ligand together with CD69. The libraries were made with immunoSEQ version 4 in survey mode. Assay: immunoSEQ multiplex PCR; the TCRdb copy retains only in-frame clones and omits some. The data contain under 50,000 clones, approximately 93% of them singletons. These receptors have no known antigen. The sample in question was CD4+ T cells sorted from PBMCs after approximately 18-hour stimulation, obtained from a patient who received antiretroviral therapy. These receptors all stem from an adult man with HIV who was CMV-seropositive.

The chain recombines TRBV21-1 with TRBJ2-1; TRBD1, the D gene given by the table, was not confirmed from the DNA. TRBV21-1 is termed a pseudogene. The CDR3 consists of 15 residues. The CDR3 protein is CASSKVGQGWSEQFF. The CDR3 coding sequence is TGTGCCAGCAGCAAAGTGGGACAAGGATGGTCTGAGCAGTTCTTC.

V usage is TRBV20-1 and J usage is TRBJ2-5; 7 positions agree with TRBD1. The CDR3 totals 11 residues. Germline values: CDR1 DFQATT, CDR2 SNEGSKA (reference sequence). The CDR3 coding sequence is TGCACAGGGGGTTACGAAGAGACCCAGTACTTC. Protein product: CTGGYEETQYF.

CDR3 DNA: TGTGCCAGCAGTGAAGGGGGGACAGGGGCCTACGAGCAGTACTTC. The encoded protein is CASSEGGTGAYEQYF. The chain carries TRBV6-1 and TRBJ2-7, with 10 bases identical to TRBD1. CDR3 length: 15 residues. With V trimmed by 1 base and J by 2 bases, 2 bases remained unmatched. The germline V gene encodes CDR1 MNHNS and CDR2 SASEGT.

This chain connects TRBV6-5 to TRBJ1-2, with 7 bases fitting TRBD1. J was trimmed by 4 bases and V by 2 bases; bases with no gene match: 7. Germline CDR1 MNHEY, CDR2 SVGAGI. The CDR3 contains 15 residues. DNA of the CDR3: TGTGCCAGCAGTTACGAGCGGGACAGCGTCTATGGCTACACCTTC. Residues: CASSYERDSVYGYTF.

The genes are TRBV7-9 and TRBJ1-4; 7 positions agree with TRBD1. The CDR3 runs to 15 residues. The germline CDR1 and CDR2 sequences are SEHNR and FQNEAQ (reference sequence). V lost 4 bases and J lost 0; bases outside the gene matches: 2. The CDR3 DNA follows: TGTGCCAGCAGCTCCGGGACAGCAACTAATGAAAAACTGTTTTTT. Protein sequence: CASSSGTATNEKLFF.

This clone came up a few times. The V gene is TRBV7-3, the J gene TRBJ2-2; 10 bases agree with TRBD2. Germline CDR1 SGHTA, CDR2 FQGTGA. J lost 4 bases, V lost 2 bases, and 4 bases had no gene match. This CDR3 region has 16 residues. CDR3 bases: TGTGCCAGCAGCTTAGGGCTAGCGGGGGCCACCGGGGAGCTGTTTTTT. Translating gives CASSLGLAGATGELFF.

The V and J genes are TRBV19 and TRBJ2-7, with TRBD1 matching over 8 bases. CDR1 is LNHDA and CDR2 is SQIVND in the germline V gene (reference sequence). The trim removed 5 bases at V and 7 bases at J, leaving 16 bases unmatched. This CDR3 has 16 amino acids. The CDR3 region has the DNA TGTGCCAGTAGTTCCCGCGCAGGGGGCCATTCGAAAGAGCAGTACTTC. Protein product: CASSSRAGGHSKEQYF.

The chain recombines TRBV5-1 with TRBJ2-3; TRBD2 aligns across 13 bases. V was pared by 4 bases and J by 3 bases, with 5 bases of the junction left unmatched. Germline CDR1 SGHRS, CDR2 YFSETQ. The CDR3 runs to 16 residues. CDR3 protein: CASSTSGGAGTDTQYF. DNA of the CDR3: TGCGCCAGCAGCACTAGCGGGGGGGCTGGGACAGATACGCAGTATTTT.

The CDR3 bases are TGTGCCAGCAGCCGGACGCAGTACGAGCAGTACTTC. Protein: CASSRTQYEQYF. This chain joins TRBV3-1 (or the pseudogene TRBV3-2) and TRBJ2-7; the D is unclear. V was cut by 4 bases and J by 4 bases, with 8 bases left in between. The V gene's germline CDR1 is LGHDT and CDR2 YNNKEL (reference sequence). The CDR3 is 12 amino acids.